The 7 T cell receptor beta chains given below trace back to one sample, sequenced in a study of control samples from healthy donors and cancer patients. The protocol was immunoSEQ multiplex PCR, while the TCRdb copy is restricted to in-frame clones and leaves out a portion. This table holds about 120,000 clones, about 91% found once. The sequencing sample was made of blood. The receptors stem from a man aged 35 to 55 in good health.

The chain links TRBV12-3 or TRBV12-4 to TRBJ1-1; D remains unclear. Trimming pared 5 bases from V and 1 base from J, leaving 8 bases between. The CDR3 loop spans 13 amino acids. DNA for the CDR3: TGTGCCAGCAGTCGTCAGGCGAACACTGAAGCTTTCTTT. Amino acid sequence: CASSRQANTEAFF.

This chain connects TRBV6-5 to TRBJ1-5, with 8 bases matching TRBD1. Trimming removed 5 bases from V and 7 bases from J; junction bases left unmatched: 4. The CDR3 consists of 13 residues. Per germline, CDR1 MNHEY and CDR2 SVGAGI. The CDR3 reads CASSSDRGQPQHF. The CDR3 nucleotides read TGTGCCAGCAGTAGCGACAGGGGACAGCCCCAGCATTTT.

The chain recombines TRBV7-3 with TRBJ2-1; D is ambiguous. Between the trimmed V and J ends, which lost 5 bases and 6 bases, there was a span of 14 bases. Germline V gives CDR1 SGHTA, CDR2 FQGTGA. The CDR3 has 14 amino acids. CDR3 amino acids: CASSARQGPNEQFF. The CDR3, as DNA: TGTGCCAGCAGCGCCCGACAAGGGCCCAATGAGCAGTTCTTC.

The CDR3 DNA is TGTGCCAGCAGCGCGGGGTCTAATTCACCCCTCCACTTT. This gives the protein CASSAGSNSPLHF. V and J are TRBV2 and TRBJ1-6; D is ambiguous. The CDR3 is 13 residues long. In germline, CDR1 is SNHLY, CDR2 FYNNEI. Trimming shortened V by 6 bases and J by 6 bases, and 9 bases separated the two germline ends. The full variable domain, its missing parts supplied by reference TRBV2 and TRBJ1-6, is EPEVTQTPSHQVTQMGQEVILRCVPISNHLYFYWYRQILGQKVEFLVSFYNNEISEKSEIFDDQFSVERPDGSNFTLKIRSTKLEDSAMYFCASSAGSNSPLHFGNGTRLTVT.

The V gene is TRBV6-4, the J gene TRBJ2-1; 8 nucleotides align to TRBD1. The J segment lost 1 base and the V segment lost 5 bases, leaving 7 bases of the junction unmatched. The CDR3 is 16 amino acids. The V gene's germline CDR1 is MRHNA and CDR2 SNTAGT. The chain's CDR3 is CASSTTQGASYNEQFF. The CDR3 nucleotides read TGTGCCAGCAGTACAACTCAGGGGGCTTCCTACAATGAGCAGTTCTTC.

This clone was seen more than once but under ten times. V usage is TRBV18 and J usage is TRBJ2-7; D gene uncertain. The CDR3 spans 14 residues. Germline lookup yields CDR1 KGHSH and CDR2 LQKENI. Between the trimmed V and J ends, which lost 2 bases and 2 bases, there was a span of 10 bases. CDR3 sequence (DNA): TGTGCCAGCTCACCAACCCTTAGTGCCTACGAGCAGTACTTC. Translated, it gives CASSPTLSAYEQYF.

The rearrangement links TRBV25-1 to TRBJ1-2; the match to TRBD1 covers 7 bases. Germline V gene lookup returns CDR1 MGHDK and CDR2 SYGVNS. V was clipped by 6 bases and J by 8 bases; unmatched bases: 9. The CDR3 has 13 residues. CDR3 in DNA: TGTGCCAGCAGACCGACAGGGCTAAGCGGCTACACCTTC. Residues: CASRPTGLSGYTF.